The 2 T cell receptor beta chains below come from one sample, sequenced in a study of cytomegalovirus exposure and HLA in healthy donors (dated by TCRdb to about 2017). Preparation of the library involved the immunoSEQ multiplex PCR assay. The multiplex PCR relied on a mix of 60 forward primers for TCR Vbeta segments and 13 reverse primers for TCR Jbeta segments. The clones in this table, taken by TCRdb from immuneACCESS, are in-frame only. Not every clone is retained; where verified, under half of the shortfall comes from an unresolved V gene, and the cause of the rest is unknown. Within this sample are about 150,000 clones, with around 81% of them counted one time only. 4.5% to 7% of the sample goes to the ten largest clones. Sample: PBMCs. The origin of the receptors is a woman aged 40-49 years in good health and CMV-seropositive.

The J gene is TRBJ1-1, the V gene TRBV5-6, with 9 nucleotides matching TRBD1. CDR1 is SGHDT and CDR2 is YYEEEE in the germline V gene. V lost 3 bases, J lost 10 bases, and 10 bases stayed unmatched. The CDR3 is 14 residues long. The CDR3 DNA reads TGTGCCAGCAGCTCTCGGGACAGGGTCGGTGTAGCTTTCTTT. Its translation: CASSSRDRVGVAFF.

The gene calls are TRBV30 and TRBJ2-7; D is perhaps TRBD1 (6 bases). CDR1 and CDR2 (germline): GTSNPN, SVGIG (reference sequence). Trimming took off 5 bases at V and 3 bases at J, with 20 bases between the two ends. The CDR3 extends over 15 amino acids. CDR3 in DNA: TGTGCCTGGGAAGGGAGCCCTGGACAGCACTACGAGCAGTACTTC. It is translated as CAWEGSPGQHYEQYF.